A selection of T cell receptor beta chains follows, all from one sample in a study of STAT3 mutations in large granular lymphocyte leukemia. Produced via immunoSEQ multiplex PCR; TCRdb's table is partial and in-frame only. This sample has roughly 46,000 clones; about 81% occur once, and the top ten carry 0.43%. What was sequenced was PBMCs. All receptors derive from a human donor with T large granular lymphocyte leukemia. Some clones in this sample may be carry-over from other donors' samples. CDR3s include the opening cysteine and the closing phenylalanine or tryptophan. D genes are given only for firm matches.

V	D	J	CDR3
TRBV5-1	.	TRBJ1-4	CASSPDSLRSNEKLFF
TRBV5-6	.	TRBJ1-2	CASSPDTGGYTF
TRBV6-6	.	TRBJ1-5	CASSYGQDQPQHF
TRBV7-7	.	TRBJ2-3	CASSLRYPPQAIDTQYF
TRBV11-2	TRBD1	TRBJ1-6	CASSFNTGGPPLHF
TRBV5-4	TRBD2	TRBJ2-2	CASSLELGGTGELFF
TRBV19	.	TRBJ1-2	CASSISPTFVDGYTF
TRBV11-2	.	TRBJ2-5	CASCPGGPRETQYF
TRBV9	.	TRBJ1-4	CASSVMGSANEKLFF
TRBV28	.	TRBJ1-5	CASSIWAGQPQHF
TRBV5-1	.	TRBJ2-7	CASSSGRGGDEQYF
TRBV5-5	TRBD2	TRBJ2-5	CASSLAGLGSYQETQYF
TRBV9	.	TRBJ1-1	CASSRTAFTEAFF
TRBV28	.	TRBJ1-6	CASTPPRGPLHF
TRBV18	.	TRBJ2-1	CASSPSEGSGARGFF
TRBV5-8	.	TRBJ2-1	CASSIAGALANEQFF
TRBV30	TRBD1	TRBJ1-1	CAWSHRGYSEAFF
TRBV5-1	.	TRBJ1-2	CASKPRGGDGYTF
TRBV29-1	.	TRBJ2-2	CSVVGTSNTGELFF
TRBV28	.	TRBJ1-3	CASSLVRTSGNTIYF
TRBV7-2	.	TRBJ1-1	CASSTDSRRAFF
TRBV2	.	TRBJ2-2	CASSGLNTGELFF
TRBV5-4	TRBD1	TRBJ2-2	CASSFEPGQGAAGELFF
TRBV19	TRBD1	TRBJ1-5	CASSPPVDRGNQPQHF